The 16 T cell receptor beta chains in this list originate from one sample, sequenced in a study of blood T cell repertoires in COVID-19. This table comes from immunoSEQ multiplex PCR, and its TCRdb copy is limited to in-frame clones, with some not included. The repertoire holds about half a million clones, with roughly 88% as singletons. Sequenced sample: peripheral blood. Every receptor here comes from a human donor in a cohort sampled during active COVID-19.

The V gene is TRBV12-3 or TRBV12-4, the J gene TRBJ1-4; 7 bases are shared with TRBD1. The CDR3 extends over 13 amino acids. The V segment lost 4 bases and the J segment 8 bases; nucleotides outside the gene matches: 4. The CDR3 protein is CASSWTGREKLFF. The CDR3 DNA reads as TGTGCCAGCAGTTGGACAGGTCGAGAAAAACTGTTTTTT.

The chain has TRBV15 and TRBJ2-2; D is perhaps TRBD1 (5 bases). The CDR3 length is 18 residues. From germline, CDR1 is LNHNV and CDR2 YYDKDF (reference sequence). Trimming pared 1 base from V and 0 bases from J, leaving 15 bases between. CDR3 in DNA: TGTGCCACCAGCAGAGTGGGCAGGGCAACTTCGAACACCGGGGAGCTGTTTTTT. Protein product: CATSRVGRATSNTGELFF.

Only one count was recorded for this clone. This chain connects TRBV19 to TRBJ2-3; 14 bases line up with TRBD2. Germline V lookup: CDR1 LNHDA, CDR2 SQIVND (reference sequence). J gave up 1 base and V 3 bases, and 9 bases lay outside the gene matches. The CDR3 loop spans 19 amino acids. The CDR3 here is CASSIRPGLAGARTDTQYF. CDR3 nucleotide sequence: TGTGCCAGTAGTATCCGTCCGGGACTAGCGGGAGCTCGCACAGATACGCAGTATTTT.

The chain joins TRBV7-2 to TRBJ2-5; D call uncertain. Germline V gene sequence: CDR1 SGHTA, CDR2 FQGNSA. This CDR3 is 13 amino acids long. Deletions cut 1 base from V and 5 bases from J, with 8 bases between. CDR3 bases: TGTGCCAGCAGCTTAGGGGCTGCGGAGACCCAGTACTTC. This translates into CASSLGAAETQYF. The full variable domain, in which reference TRBV7-2 and TRBJ2-5 provide the parts outside the CDR3, is GAGVSQSPSNKVTEKGKDVELRCDPISGHTALYWYRQSLGQGLEFLIYFQGNSAPDKSGLPSDRFSAERTGGSVSTLTIQRTQQEDSAVYLCASSLGAAETQYFGPGTRLLVL.

The V gene is TRBV19, the J gene TRBJ2-5, with TRBD2 as a possible D gene (5 bases). The CDR3 is 15 amino acids. V lost 1 base to trimming and J lost 2 bases, with 11 bases between them. CDR1 and CDR2 (germline): LNHDA, SQIVND (reference sequence). In nucleotides, the CDR3 is TGTGCCAGTAGTATAGCCTCCGGGGTACAAGAGACCCAGTACTTC. This encodes CASSIASGVQETQYF.

The chain uses TRBV27 and TRBJ2-7; 9 positions agree with TRBD2. V shed 8 bases, J shed 4 bases, and the junction held 15 bases outside the gene matches. Germline CDR1 reads MNHEY; CDR2 reads SMNVEV (reference sequence). The CDR3 is made up of 16 amino acids. The CDR3 is CASRVGGGRAYYEQYF. DNA of the CDR3: TGTGCCAGCCGTGTGGGAGGCGGGAGGGCCTATTACGAGCAGTACTTC.

The J gene is TRBJ1-1, the V gene TRBV11-2; D unclear. The V and J ends lost 1 base and 4 bases respectively, with 7 bases between them. This CDR3 is 13 amino acids long. CDR1 and CDR2 (germline): SGHAT, FQNNGV. The CDR3 region is CASSLASPTEAFF. The CDR3, as DNA: TGTGCCAGCAGCTTAGCCTCTCCCACTGAAGCTTTCTTT. The entire variable domain, with the rest obtained from reference TRBV11-2 and TRBJ1-1, is as follows: EAGVAQSPRYKIIEKRQSVAFWCNPISGHATLYWYQQILGQGPKLLIQFQNNGVVDDSQLPKDRFSAERLKGVDSTLKIQPAKLEDSAVYLCASSLASPTEAFFGQGTRLTVV.

CDR3 in amino acids: CATSRDSLSYNEQFF. Here the CDR3 DNA reads TGTGCCACCAGCAGGGACAGCCTATCCTACAATGAGCAGTTCTTC. The V gene is TRBV15, the J gene TRBJ2-1, with D possibly TRBD1 on 6 matching bases. The V gene lost 3 bases and the J gene lost 1 base, with 10 bases spanning the gap. The CDR3 extends over 15 amino acids. From germline, CDR1 is LNHNV and CDR2 YYDKDF (reference sequence). The whole variable domain, remainder taken from reference TRBV15 and TRBJ2-1, is DAMVIQNPRYQVTQFGKPVTLSCSQTLNHNVMYWYQQKSSQAPKLLFHYYDKDFNNEADTPDNFQSRRPNTSFCFLDIRSPGLGDTAMYLCATSRDSLSYNEQFFGPGTRLTVL.

The genes are TRBV15 and TRBJ1-4; no reliable D call. V was trimmed by 8 bases and J by 8 bases, leaving 9 bases between them. The CDR3 length is 11 residues. In germline, CDR1 is LNHNV, CDR2 YYDKDF (reference sequence). The CDR3 DNA is TGTGCCACCTTTTTAGAAGAAAAACTGTTTTTT. It encodes CATFLEEKLFF.

The chain links TRBV9 to TRBJ1-5; 8 nucleotides match TRBD1. Germline CDR1 and CDR2: SGDLS and YYNGEE. The V gene end was trimmed by 4 bases and the J gene end by 5 bases; junction bases not matched to a gene: 5. The CDR3 runs to 14 residues. CDR3 DNA: TGTGCCAGCAGCCGAGGGACAGGCCATCAGCCCCAGCATTTT. Encoded protein: CASSRGTGHQPQHF.

The chain couples TRBV28 to TRBJ2-5; no definite D call. In germline, CDR1 is MDHEN, CDR2 SYDVKM. Deletions cut 5 bases from V and 3 bases from J, with 10 bases between. This CDR3 is built from 13 residues. CDR3 amino acids: CASSVAPEETQYF. In DNA, the CDR3 is TGTGCCAGCAGTGTGGCCCCTGAAGAGACCCAGTACTTC.

This clone was detected only once. Other nucleotide sequences from this sample produce the same CDR3. This chain joins TRBV27 and TRBJ2-7, with 11 bases lining up with TRBD1. The CDR3 extends over 13 amino acids. The germline gives CDR1 MNHEY, CDR2 SMNVEV (reference sequence). Trimming took 6 bases from V and 3 from J; bases not matched to a gene: 1. Here the CDR3 reads CASRGQGVYEQYF. The CDR3, as DNA: TGTGCCAGCAGGGGACAGGGGGTCTACGAGCAGTACTTC.

V is TRBV7-2 and J is TRBJ2-2; D gene ambiguous. This CDR3 has 12 residues. Germline V CDR1 and CDR2: SGHTA, FQGNSA. The V gene lost 1 base and the J gene lost 8 bases, with 5 bases spanning the gap. This CDR3 reads CASSLDRGELFF. CDR3 bases: TGTGCCAGCAGCTTAGATCGGGGGGAGCTGTTTTTT.

This clone was counted a single time. The chain links TRBV7-3 to TRBJ2-4; 10 bases agree with TRBD1. The V and J ends lost 4 bases and 8 bases, in that order; junction bases with no gene match: 8. This CDR3 is 15 amino acids long. Germline lookup yields CDR1 SGHTA and CDR2 FQGTGA. CDR3 in DNA: TGTGCCAGCAGCTCCGGGACAGGGGCAATAGACATTCAGTACTTC. Its protein is CASSSGTGAIDIQYF. Supplemented by reference TRBV7-3 and TRBJ2-4, the full variable domain reads GAGVSQTPSNKVTEKGKYVELRCDPISGHTALYWYRQSLGQGPEFLIYFQGTGAADDSGLPNDRFFAVRPEGSVSTLKIQRTERGDSAVYLCASSSGTGAIDIQYFGAGTRLSVL.

Notes on this clone: A junction end diverges from the germline sequence, so it may reflect a read error. V and J are TRBV15 and TRBJ2-1; 7 bases fit TRBD2. Germline CDR1 reads LNHNV; CDR2 reads YYDKDF (reference sequence). This CDR3 comprises 15 residues. CDR3 sequence reads: CATTRGGGSYNEQFF. Written as DNA, the CDR3 is TGTGCCACCACCAGAGGCGGGGGATCCTACAATGAGCAGTTCTTC.

The chain couples TRBV7-9 to TRBJ1-4; tentatively, D is TRBD1 (6 bases). CDR3 length: 14 residues. Trimming took 1 base from V and 10 from J, leaving 13 bases between them. CDR1 is SEHNR, CDR2 FQNEAQ, per germline (reference sequence). The CDR3 coding sequence is TGTGCCAGCAGCTTAGTAGGGCAGGGGTTAAAACTGTTTTTT. This sequence encodes CASSLVGQGLKLFF.